This TCR beta chain was obtained from a study of blood T cell repertoires in COVID-19. Whole-study context: Some COVID-19 samples were acute and others convalescent; all came from the United States, Italy and Spain. The analysed material was cDNA or gDNA that came from T cells, B-cell-depleted T cells, or PBMCs.

The CDR3 runs 15 residues. Trimming shortened V by 3 bases and J by 1 base, and 10 bases separated the two germline ends. Germline loops: CDR1 LGHNA, CDR2 YSLEER. Original handling: Amplified reference gene primers provided the basis for estimating nucleated cell counts. The table came from immunoSEQ multiplex PCR; TCRdb's copy has only in-frame clones and leaves some out. V, J and clone size are taken as reported in that table, and D and trimming were inferred from the DNA itself. The profile covers around 370,000 clones, with about 90% appearing a single time and approximately 3.5% taken by the ten largest. Comment on this clone: Other DNA sequences in the sample encode the same CDR3.

Source material: peripheral blood. The sequence derives from a woman aged 18-29 years who had recovered from COVID-19. The V and J genes are TRBV4-3 and TRBJ2-1; D is perhaps TRBD1 (6 bases). This chain's CDR3 is CASSQGQGSYNEQFF. CDR3 DNA: TGCGCCAGCAGCCAGGGGCAGGGGTCCTACAATGAGCAGTTCTTC.